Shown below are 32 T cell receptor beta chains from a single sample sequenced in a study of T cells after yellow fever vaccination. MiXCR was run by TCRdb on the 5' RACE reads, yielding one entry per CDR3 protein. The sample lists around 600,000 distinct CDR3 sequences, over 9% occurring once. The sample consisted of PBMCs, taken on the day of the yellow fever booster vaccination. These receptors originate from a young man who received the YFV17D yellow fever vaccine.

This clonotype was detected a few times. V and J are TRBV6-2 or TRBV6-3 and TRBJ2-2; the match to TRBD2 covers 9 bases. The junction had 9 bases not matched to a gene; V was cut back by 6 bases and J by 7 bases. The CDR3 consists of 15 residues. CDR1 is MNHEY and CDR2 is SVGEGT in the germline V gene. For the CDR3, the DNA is TGTGCCAGCAGGGGACTAGCAGCAGTTGACGGGGAGCTGTTTTTT. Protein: CASRGLAAVDGELFF.

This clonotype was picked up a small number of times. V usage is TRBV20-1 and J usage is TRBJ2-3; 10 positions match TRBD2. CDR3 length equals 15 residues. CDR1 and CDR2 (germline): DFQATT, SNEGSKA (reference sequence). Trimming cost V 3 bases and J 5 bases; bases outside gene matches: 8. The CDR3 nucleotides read TGCAGTGCTAGGGGTGGTAGCGGGAGGTTAGATACGCAGTATTTT. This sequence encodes CSARGGSGRLDTQYF.

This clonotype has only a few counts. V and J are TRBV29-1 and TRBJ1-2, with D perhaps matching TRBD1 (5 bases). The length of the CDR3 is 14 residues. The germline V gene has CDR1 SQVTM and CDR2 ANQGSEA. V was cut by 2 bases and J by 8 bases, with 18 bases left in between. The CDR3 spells CSVERSTVRGGYTF. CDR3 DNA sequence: TGCAGCGTTGAACGTTCGACAGTTCGAGGCGGCTACACCTTC.

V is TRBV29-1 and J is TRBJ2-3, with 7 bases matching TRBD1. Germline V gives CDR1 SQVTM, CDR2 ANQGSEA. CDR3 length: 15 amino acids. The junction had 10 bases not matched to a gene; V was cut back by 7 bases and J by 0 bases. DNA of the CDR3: TGCAGCGCCTTGAAGGGGGCTGCTAGCACAGATACGCAGTATTTT. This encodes CSALKGAASTDTQYF.

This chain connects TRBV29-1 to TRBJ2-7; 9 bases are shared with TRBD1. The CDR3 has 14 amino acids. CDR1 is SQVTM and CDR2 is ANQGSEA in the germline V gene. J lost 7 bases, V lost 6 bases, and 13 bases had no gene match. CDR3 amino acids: CSVDPGTGRREQYF. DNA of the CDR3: TGCAGCGTAGATCCCGGGACAGGGCGTAGGGAGCAGTACTTC.

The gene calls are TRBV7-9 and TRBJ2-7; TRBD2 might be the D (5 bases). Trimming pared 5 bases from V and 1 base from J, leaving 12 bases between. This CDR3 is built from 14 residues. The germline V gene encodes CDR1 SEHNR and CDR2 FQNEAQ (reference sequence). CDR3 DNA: TGTGCCAGCAGCACTCCTAGCAGTTCCTACGAGCAGTACTTC. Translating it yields CASSTPSSSYEQYF.

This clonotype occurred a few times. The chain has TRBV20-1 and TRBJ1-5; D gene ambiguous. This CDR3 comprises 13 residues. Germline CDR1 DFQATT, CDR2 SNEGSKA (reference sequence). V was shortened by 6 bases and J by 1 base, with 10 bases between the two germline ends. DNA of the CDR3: TGCAGTGCCATTGACATGAGCAATCAGCCCCAGCATTTT. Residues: CSAIDMSNQPQHF.

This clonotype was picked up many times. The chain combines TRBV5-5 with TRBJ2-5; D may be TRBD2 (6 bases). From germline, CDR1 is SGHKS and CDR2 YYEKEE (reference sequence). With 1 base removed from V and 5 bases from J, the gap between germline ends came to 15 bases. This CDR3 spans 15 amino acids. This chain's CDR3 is CASSLSTSRRETQYF. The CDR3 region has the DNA TGTGCCAGCAGCTTGAGTACTAGCAGGCGGGAGACCCAGTACTTC.

Here the CDR3 reads CSAATGTSGTDTQYF. CDR3 bases: TGCAGTGCGGCAACCGGGACTAGCGGCACAGATACGCAGTATTTT. The chain has TRBV20-1 and TRBJ2-3, with TRBD2 matching 10 bases. Germline CDR1 reads DFQATT; CDR2 reads SNEGSKA (reference sequence). CDR3 length: 15 amino acids. V lost 6 bases to trimming and J lost 1 base; unmatched junction nucleotides: 7.

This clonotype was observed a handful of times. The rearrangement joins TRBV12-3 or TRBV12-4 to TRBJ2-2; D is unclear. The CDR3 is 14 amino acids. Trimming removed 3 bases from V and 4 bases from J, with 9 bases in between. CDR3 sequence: CASSFLSRTGELFF. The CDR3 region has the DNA TGTGCCAGCAGTTTCCTATCACGCACCGGGGAGCTGTTTTTT.

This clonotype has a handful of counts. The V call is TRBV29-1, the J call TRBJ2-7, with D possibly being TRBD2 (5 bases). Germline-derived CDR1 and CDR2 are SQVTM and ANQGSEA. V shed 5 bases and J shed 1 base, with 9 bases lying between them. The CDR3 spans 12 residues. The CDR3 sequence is CSVFTSSYEQYF. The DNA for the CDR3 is TGCAGCGTTTTCACTAGTTCCTACGAGCAGTACTTC.

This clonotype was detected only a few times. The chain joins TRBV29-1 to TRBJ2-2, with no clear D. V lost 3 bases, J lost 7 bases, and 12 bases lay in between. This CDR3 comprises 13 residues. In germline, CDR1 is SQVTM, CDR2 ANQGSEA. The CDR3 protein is CSVESVTGGELFF. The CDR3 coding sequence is TGCAGCGTTGAGAGTGTCACGGGCGGGGAGCTGTTTTTT.

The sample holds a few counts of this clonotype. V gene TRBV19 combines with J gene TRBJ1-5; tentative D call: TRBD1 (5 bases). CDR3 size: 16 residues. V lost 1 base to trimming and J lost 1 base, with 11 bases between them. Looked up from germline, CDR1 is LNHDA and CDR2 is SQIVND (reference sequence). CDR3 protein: CASSIGQGGSNQPQHF. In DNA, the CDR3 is TGTGCCAGTAGTATAGGTCAGGGCGGGAGCAATCAGCCCCAGCATTTT.

The DNA for the CDR3 is TGCAGTGCTCAGGGGGCCGGGACAGATACGCAGTATTTT. This codes for CSAQGAGTDTQYF. This chain connects TRBV20-1 to TRBJ2-3; 8 bases align to TRBD1. Germline lookup yields CDR1 DFQATT and CDR2 SNEGSKA (reference sequence). The V segment lost 5 bases and the J segment 3 bases; nucleotides outside the gene matches: 4. The CDR3 length is 13 residues.

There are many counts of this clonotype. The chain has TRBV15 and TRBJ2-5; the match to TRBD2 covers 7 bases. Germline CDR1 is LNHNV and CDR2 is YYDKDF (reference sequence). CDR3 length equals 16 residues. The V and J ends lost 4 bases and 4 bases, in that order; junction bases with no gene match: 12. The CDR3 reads CATSTLPGGEAETQYF. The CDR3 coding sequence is TGTGCCACCAGCACACTACCGGGGGGTGAGGCAGAGACCCAGTACTTC.

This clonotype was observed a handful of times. Written as DNA, the CDR3 is TGTGCCAGCAGTTCTGGGGGGGTGAACACCGGGGAGCTGTTTTTT. Its translation: CASSSGGVNTGELFF. This chain links TRBV12-3 or TRBV12-4 with TRBJ2-2; 7 nucleotides agree with TRBD2. Germline trimming cut 4 bases from V and 1 base from J; bases unmatched to any gene: 3. CDR3 length: 15 amino acids.

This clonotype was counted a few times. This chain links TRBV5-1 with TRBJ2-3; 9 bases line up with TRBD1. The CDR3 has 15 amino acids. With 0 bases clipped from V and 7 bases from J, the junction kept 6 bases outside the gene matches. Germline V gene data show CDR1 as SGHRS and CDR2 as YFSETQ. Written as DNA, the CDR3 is TGCGCCAGCAGCTTGGCGGGACAGGGCTACAATACGCAGTATTTT. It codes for CASSLAGQGYNTQYF.

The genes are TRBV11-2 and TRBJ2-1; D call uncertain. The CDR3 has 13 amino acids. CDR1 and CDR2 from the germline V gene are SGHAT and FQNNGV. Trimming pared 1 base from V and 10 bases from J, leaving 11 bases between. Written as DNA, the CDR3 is TGTGCCAGCAGCTTAGTAAGATACGACGAGCAGTTCTTC. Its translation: CASSLVRYDEQFF.

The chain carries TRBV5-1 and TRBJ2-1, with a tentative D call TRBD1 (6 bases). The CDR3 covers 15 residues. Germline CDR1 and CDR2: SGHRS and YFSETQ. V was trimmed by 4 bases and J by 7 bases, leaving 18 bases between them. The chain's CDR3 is CASSPATGTTNEQFF. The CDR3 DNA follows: TGCGCCAGCAGCCCCGCTACAGGGACCACGAATGAGCAGTTCTTC. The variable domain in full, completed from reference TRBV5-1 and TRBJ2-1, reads KAGVTQTPRYLIKTRGQQVTLSCSPISGHRSVSWYQQTPGQGLQFLFEYFSETQRNKGNFPGRFSGRQFSNSRSEMNVSTLELGDSALYLCASSPATGTTNEQFFGPGTRLTVL.

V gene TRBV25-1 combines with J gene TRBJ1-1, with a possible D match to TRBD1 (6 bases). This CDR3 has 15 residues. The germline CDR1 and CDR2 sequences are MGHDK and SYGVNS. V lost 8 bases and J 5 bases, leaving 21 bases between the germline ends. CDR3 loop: CASGHIGRGRTEAFF. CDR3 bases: TGTGCCAGCGGCCACATAGGGCGGGGGCGGACTGAAGCTTTCTTT.

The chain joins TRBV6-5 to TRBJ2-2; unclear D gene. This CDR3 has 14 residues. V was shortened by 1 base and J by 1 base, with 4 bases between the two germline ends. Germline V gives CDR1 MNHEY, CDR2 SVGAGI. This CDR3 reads CASSYLQNTGELFF. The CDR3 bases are TGTGCCAGCAGTTACTTGCAGAACACCGGGGAGCTGTTTTTT.

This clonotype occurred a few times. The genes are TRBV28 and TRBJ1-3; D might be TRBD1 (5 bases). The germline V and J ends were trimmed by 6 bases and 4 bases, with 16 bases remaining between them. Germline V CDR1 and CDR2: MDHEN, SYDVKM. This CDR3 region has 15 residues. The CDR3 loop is CASSLGGVLGNTIYF. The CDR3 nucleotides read TGTGCCAGCAGCTTGGGGGGGGTTCTAGGAAACACCATATATTTT.

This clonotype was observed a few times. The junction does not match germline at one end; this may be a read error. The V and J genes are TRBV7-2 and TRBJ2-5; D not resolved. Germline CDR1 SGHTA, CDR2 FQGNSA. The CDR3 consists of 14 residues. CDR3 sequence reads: CASSAGPYQETQYF. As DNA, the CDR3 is TGTGCCAGCAGCGCCGGCCCCTACCAGGAGACCCAGTACTTC.

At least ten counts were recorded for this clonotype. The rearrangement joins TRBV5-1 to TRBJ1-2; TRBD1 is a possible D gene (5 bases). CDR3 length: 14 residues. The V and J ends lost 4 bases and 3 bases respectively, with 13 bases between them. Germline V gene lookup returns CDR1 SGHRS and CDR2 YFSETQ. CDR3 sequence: CASSTLTADYGYTF. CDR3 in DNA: TGCGCCAGCAGCACCCTGACAGCGGACTATGGCTACACCTTC. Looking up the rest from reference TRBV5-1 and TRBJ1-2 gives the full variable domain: KAGVTQTPRYLIKTRGQQVTLSCSPISGHRSVSWYQQTPGQGLQFLFEYFSETQRNKGNFPGRFSGRQFSNSRSEMNVSTLELGDSALYLCASSTLTADYGYTFGSGTRLTVV.

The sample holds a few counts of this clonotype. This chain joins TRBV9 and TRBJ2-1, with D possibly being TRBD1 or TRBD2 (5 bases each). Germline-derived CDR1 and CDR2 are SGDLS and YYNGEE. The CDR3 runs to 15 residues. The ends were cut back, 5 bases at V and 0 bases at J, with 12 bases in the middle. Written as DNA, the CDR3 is TGTGCCAGCAGAGAGGGGAATCCCTCCTACAATGAGCAGTTCTTC. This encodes CASREGNPSYNEQFF.

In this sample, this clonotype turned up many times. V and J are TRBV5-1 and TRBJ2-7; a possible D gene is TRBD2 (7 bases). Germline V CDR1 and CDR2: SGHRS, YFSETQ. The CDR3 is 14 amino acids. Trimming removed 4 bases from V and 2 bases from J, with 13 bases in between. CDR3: CASSPSGGPYEQYF. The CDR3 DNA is TGCGCCAGCAGCCCCTCGGGGGGCCCCTACGAGCAGTACTTC.

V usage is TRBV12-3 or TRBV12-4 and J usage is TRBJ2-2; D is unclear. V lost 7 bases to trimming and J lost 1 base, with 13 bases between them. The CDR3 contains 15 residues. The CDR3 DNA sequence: TGTGCCAGCACCCCTTCGGGCAGGAACACCGGGGAGCTGTTTTTT. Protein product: CASTPSGRNTGELFF.

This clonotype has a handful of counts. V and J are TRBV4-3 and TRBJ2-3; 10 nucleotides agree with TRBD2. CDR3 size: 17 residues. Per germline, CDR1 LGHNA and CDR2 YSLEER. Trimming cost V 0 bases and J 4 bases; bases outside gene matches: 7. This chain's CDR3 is CASSQDYLAGVADTQYF. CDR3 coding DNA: TGCGCCAGCAGCCAAGATTATCTAGCGGGAGTGGCAGATACGCAGTATTTT.

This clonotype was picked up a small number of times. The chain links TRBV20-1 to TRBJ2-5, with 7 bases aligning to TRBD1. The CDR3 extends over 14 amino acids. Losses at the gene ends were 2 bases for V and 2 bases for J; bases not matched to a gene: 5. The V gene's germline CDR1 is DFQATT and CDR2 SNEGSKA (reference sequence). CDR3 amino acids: CSARLGTAQETQYF. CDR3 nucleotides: TGCAGTGCTAGATTGGGGACAGCTCAAGAGACCCAGTACTTC.

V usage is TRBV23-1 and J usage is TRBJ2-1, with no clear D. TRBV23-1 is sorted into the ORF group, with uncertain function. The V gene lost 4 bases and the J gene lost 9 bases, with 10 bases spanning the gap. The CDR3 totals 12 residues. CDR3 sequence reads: CASSPGWAEQFF. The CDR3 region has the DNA TGCGCCAGCAGTCCCGGGTGGGCTGAGCAGTTCTTC.

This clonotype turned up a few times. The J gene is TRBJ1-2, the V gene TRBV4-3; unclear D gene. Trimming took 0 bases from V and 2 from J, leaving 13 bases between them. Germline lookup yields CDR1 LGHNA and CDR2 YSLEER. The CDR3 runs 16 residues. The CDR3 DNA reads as TGCGCCAGCAGCCAAGATCTTGCCAGGTCGAACTATGGCTACACCTTC. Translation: CASSQDLARSNYGYTF.

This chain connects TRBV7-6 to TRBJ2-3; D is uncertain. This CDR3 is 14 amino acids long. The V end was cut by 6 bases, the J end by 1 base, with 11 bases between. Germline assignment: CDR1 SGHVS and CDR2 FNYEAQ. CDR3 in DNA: TGTGCCAGCAGGAACAGAGTCGGCACAGATACGCAGTATTTT. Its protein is CASRNRVGTDTQYF.